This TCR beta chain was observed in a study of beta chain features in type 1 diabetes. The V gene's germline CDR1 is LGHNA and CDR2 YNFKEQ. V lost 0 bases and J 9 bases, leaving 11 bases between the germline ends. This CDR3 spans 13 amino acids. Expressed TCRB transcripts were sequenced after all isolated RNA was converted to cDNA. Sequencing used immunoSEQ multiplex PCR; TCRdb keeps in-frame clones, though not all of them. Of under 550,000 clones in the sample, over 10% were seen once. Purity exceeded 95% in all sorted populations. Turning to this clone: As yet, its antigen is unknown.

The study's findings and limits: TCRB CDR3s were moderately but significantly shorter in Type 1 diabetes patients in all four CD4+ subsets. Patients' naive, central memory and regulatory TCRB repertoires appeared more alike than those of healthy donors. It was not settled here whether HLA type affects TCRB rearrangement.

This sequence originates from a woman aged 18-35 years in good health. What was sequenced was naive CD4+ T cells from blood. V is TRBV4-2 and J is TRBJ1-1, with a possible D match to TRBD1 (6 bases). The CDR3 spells CASSQDEDRKAFF. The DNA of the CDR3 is TGTGCCAGCAGCCAAGATGAGGACAGAAAAGCTTTCTTT.